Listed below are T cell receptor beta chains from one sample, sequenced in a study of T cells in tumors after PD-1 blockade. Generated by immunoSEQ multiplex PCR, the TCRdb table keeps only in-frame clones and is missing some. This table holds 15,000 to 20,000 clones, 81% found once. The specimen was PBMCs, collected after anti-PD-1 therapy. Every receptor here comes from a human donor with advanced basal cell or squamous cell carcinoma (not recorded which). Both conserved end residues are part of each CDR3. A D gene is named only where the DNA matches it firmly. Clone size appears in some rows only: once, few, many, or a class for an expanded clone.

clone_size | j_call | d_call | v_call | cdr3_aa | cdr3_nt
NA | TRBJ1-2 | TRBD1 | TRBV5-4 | CASSLAGGLQGAGGYTF | TGTGCCAGCAGCTTAGCCGGAGGGCTACAGGGGGCTGGTGGCTACACCTTC
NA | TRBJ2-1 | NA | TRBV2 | CASSDRVARGNEQFF | TGTGCCAGCAGCGACAGGGTTGCACGGGGGAATGAGCAGTTCTTC
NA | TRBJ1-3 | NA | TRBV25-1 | CASRGSTGNTIYF | TGTGCCAGCAGGGGCAGTACTGGAAACACCATATATTTT
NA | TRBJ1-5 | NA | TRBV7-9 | CASSLPDQPQHF | TGTGCCAGCAGCTTACCCGATCAGCCCCAGCATTTT
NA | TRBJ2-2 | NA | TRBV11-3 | CASSLDGSGTGELFF | TGTGCCAGCAGCTTAGACGGGAGTGGCACCGGGGAGCTGTTTTTT
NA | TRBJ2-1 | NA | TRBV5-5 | CASSLDRTMNEQFF | TGTGCCAGCAGCTTGGACAGAACGATGAATGAGCAGTTCTTC
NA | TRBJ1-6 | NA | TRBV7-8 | CASNRDIYNSPLHF | TGTGCCAGTAACCGGGACATCTATAATTCACCCCTCCACTTT
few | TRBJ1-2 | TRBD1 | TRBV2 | CASSERDRRLGYGYTF | TGTGCCAGCAGTGAACGGGACAGACGACTAGGCTATGGCTACACCTTC
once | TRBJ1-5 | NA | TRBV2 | CASSEEGTGQPQHF | TGTGCCAGCAGTGAAGAGGGCACGGGTCAGCCCCAGCATTTT
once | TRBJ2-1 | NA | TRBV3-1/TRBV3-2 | CASSQDWRGSDNEQFF | TGTGCCAGCAGCCAAGATTGGAGGGGATCAGACAATGAGCAGTTCTTC
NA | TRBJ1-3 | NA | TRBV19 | CASTNAGSVFSSGNTIYF | TGTGCCAGTACCAATGCCGGGTCCGTCTTTTCCTCTGGAAACACCATATATTTT
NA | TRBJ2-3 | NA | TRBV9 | CASSVGELGGTDTQYF | TGTGCCAGCAGCGTAGGGGAACTAGGAGGTACAGATACGCAGTATTTT
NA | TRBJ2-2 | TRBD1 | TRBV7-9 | CASSQAGGTNTGELFF | TGTGCCAGCAGCCAAGCAGGGGGTACGAACACCGGGGAGCTGTTTTTT
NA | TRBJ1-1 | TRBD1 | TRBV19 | CASSTLKQGSTEAFF | TGTGCCAGTAGTACCCTAAAACAGGGGAGCACTGAAGCTTTCTTT
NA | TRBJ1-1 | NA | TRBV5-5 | CASSFVSEAFF | TGTGCCAGCAGCTTCGTTTCTGAAGCTTTCTTT
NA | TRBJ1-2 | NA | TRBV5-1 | CASSLGDPYGYTF | TGCGCCAGCAGCTTAGGGGATCCCTATGGCTACACCTTC
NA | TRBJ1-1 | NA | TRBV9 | CASSVVRVDRVGTEAFF | TGTGCCAGCAGCGTAGTAAGGGTGGATAGGGTCGGCACTGAAGCTTTCTTT
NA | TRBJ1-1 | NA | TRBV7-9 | CASSLDTEAFF | TGTGCCAGCAGCTTAGACACTGAAGCTTTCTTT
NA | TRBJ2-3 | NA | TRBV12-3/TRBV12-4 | CASKQRSTDTQYF | TGTGCCAGCAAACAACGGAGCACAGATACGCAGTATTTT
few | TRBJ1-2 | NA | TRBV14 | CASSQEMIYGYTF | TGTGCCAGCAGCCAAGAAATGATCTATGGCTACACCTTC
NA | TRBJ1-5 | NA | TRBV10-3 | CAISDWTLGQPQHF | TGTGCCATCAGTGATTGGACTTTGGGTCAGCCCCAGCATTTT
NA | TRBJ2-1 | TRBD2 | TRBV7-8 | CASSRGTSNEQFF | TGTGCCAGCAGCCGAGGGACTAGCAATGAGCAGTTCTTC
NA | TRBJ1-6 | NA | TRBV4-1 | CASLGGGCSYNSPLHF | TGCGCCAGCCTGGGGGGGGGCTGCTCCTATAATTCACCCCTCCACTTT
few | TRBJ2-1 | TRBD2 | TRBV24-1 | CATSAASGNNEQFF | TGTGCCACCAGTGCGGCTAGCGGAAACAATGAGCAGTTCTTC
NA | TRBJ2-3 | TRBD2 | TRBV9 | CASSLAGGHGDTQYF | TGTGCCAGCAGTCTGGCGGGGGGGCACGGAGATACGCAGTATTTT
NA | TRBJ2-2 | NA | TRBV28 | CASSIGRVDTGELFF | TGTGCCAGCAGTATAGGCAGGGTTGACACCGGGGAGCTGTTTTTT
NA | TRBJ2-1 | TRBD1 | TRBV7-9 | CASSPGQVYNEQFF | TGTGCCAGCAGCCCGGGACAGGTCTACAATGAGCAGTTCTTC
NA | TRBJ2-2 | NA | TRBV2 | CASSVEGGPPAGELFF | TGTGCCAGCAGTGTTGAGGGGGGCCCCCCGGCCGGGGAGCTGTTTTTT
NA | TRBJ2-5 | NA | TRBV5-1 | CASSLAGLSVETQYF | TGCGCCAGCAGCTTGGCCGGGCTTAGCGTGGAGACCCAGTACTTC
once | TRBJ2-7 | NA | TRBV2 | CASSEPGTHYEQYF | TGTGCCAGCAGTGAACCAGGAACCCACTACGAGCAGTACTTC
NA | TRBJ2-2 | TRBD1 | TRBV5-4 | CASSLATGENTGELFF | TGTGCCAGCAGCTTGGCTACAGGGGAGAACACCGGGGAGCTGTTTTTT
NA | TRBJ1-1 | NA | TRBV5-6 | CASRTSVNTEAFF | TGTGCCAGCAGGACGAGTGTGAACACTGAAGCTTTCTTT
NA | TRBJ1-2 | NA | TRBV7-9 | CASSLYDTDYGYTF | TGTGCCAGCAGCTTGTACGATACCGACTATGGCTACACCTTC
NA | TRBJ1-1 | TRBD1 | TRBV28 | CASSGGTANTEAFF | TGTGCCAGCAGTGGGGGGACAGCCAACACTGAAGCTTTCTTT
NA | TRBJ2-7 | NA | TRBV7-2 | CASSSEGQPYYEQYF | TGTGCCAGCAGCTCCGAGGGACAACCATACTACGAGCAGTACTTC
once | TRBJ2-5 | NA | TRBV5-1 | CASSLAGWVIQETQYF | TGCGCCAGCAGCCTGGCTGGATGGGTGATCCAAGAGACCCAGTACTTC
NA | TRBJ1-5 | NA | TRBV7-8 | CASSRGTSSRNQPQHF | TGTGCCAGCAGCCGTGGGACATCCTCACGCAATCAGCCCCAGCATTTT
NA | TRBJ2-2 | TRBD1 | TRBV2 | CASSRTGSNTGELFF | TGTGCCAGCAGCCGGACAGGGTCGAACACCGGGGAGCTGTTTTTT
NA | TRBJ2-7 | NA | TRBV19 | CASSPGREQYF | TGTGCCAGTAGTCCAGGGAGGGAGCAGTACTTC
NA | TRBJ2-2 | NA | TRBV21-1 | CASSKSSTGELFF | TGTGCCAGCAGCAAAAGTAGTACCGGGGAGCTGTTTTTT
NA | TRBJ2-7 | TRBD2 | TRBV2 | CASRGLAAPEQYF | TGTGCCAGCAGGGGACTAGCGGCGCCCGAGCAGTACTTC
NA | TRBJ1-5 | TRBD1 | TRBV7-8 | CASSRTGVQPQHF | TGTGCCAGCAGCCGGACAGGGGTACAGCCCCAGCATTTT
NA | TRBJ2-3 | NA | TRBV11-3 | CASSLGTGPDTQYF | TGTGCCAGCAGCCTTGGCACCGGTCCAGATACGCAGTATTTT
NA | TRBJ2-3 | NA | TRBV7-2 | CASSFPGTDTQYF | TGTGCCAGCAGCTTCCCCGGCACAGATACGCAGTATTTT
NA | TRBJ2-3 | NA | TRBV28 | CASSSTDESGDTQYF | TGTGCCAGCAGTTCAACCGACGAATCCGGAGATACGCAGTATTTT
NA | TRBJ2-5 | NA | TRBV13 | CASASEQGFWETQYF | TGTGCCAGCGCATCCGAACAGGGCTTCTGGGAGACCCAGTACTTC
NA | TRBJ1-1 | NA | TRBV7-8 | CASSLGALNTEAFF | TGTGCCAGCAGCTTAGGGGCGTTGAACACTGAAGCTTTCTTT
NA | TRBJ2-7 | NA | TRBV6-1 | CASRSGGYEQYF | TGTGCCAGCAGATCTGGGGGGTACGAGCAGTACTTC
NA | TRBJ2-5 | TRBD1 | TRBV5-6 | CASSPTGDRQETQYF | TGTGCCAGCAGCCCGACAGGGGACCGCCAAGAGACCCAGTACTTC
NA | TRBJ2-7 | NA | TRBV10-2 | CASSPAQGRRSHEQYF | TGCGCCAGCAGTCCGGCGCAGGGCCGCCGTTCGCACGAGCAGTACTTC
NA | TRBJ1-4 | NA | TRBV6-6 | CASRQGVEKLFF | TGTGCCAGCAGACAGGGAGTTGAAAAACTGTTTTTT
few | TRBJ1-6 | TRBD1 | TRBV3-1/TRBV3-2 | CASSPDAGGSPLHF | TGTGCCAGCAGCCCAGACGCAGGGGGGTCACCCCTCCACTTT
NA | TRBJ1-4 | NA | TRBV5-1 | CASSPWGAIGSEKLFF | TGCGCCAGCAGCCCGTGGGGGGCTATAGGAAGTGAAAAACTGTTTTTT
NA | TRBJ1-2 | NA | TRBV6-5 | CASSYSGDFNYGYTF | TGTGCCAGCAGTTACAGCGGAGATTTTAACTATGGCTACACCTTC
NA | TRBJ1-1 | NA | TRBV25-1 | CASTPGTTTEAFF | TGTGCCAGCACCCCTGGGACTACTACTGAAGCTTTCTTT
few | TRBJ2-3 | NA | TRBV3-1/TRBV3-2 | CASSQERGPTDTQYF | TGTGCCAGCAGCCAAGAGCGGGGGCCAACAGATACGCAGTATTTT
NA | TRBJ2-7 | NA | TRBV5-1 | CASSLVAGAEQYF | TGCGCCAGCAGCTTGGTCGCTGGGGCCGAGCAGTACTTC
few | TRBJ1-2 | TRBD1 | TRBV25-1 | CASQRGGESAF | TGTGCCAGCCAAAGAGGGGGCGAAAGTGCCTTC
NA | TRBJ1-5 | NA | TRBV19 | CASSSVIVRNQPQHF | TGTGCCAGTAGTTCAGTCATCGTCCGCAATCAGCCCCAGCATTTT
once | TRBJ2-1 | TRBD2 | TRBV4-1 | CASSHPGLAGGPTHNEQFF | TGCGCCAGCAGCCACCCGGGACTAGCGGGGGGGCCGACCCACAATGAGCAGTTCTTC